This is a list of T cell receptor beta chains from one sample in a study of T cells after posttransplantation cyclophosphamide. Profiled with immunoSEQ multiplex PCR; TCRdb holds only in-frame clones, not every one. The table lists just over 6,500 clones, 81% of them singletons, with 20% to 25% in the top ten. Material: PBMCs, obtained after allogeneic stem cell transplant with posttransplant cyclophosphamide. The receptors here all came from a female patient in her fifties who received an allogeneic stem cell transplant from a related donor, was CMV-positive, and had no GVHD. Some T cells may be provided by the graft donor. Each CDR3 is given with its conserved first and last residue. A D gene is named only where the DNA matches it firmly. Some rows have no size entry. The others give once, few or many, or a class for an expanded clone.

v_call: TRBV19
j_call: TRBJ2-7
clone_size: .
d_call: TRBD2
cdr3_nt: TGTGCCAGTAGTAGCCTAGCGGGACCCGAGCAGTACTTC
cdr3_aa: CASSSLAGPEQYF

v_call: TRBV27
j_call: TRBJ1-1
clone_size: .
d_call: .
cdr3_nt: TGTGCCAGCAGTGGGGGGGCCTACGGGACGACTGAAGCTTTCTTT
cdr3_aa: CASSGGAYGTTEAFF

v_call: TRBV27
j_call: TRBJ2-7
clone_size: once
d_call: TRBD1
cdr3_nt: TGTGCCAGCAGTTTAATGGGGGCGCAGGGGGCCGCCTACGAGCAGTACTTC
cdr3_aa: CASSLMGAQGAAYEQYF

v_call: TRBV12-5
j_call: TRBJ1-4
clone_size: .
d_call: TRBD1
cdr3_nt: TGTGCTAGTGGTTTGCCCCGACAGGGGGCAACTAATGAAAAACTGTTTTTT
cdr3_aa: CASGLPRQGATNEKLFF

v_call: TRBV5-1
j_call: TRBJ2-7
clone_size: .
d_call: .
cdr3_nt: TGCGCCAGCAGACCGGTGGGAGGGGGGCCGAACTACGAGCAGTACTTC
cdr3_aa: CASRPVGGGPNYEQYF

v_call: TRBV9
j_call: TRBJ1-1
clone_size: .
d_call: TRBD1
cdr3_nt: TGTGCCAGCAGCGGACAGGGACAGAACACTGAAGCTTTCTTT
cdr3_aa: CASSGQGQNTEAFF

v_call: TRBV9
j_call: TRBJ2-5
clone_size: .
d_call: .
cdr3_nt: TGTGCCAGCAGCGTAGAGGAGGGGGAGACCCAGTACTTC
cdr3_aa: CASSVEEGETQYF

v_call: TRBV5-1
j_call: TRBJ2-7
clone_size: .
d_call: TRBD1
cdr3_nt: TGCGCCAGCACCCTGGGGGACAGCAACTACGAGCAGTACTTC
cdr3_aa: CASTLGDSNYEQYF

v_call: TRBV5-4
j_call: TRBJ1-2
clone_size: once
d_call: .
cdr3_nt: TGTGCCAGCAGCAGGGACTTCACTGGGGCTAACTATGGCTACACCTTC
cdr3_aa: CASSRDFTGANYGYTF

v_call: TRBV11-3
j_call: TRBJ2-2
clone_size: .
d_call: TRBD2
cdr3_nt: TGTGCCAGCAGCTTGTCCGGGACTAGCGGGGGGACCGGGGAGCTGTTTTTT
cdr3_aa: CASSLSGTSGGTGELFF

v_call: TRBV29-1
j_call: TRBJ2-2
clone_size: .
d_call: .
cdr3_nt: TGCAGCGTCGAGCGACAGACGAACACCGGGGAGCTGTTTTTT
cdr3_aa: CSVERQTNTGELFF

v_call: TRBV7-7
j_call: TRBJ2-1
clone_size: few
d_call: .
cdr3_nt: TGTGCCAGCAGCCCCGGACAGAACAATGAGCAGTTCTTC
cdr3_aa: CASSPGQNNEQFF

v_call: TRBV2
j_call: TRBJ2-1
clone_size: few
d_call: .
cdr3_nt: TGTGCCAGCAGTGAGGGTACTAGGTTTTCACAGTTCTTC
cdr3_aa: CASSEGTRFSQFF

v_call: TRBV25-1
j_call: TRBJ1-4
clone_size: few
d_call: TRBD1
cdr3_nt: TGTGCCAGCAGTGAGACAGGGGTCGAGAAACTGTTTTTT
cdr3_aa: CASSETGVEKLFF

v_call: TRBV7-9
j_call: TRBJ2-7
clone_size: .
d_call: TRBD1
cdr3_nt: TGTGCCAGCAGCTCCGACGAGGGGGACAGGAGCGAGCAGTACTTC
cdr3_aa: CASSSDEGDRSEQYF

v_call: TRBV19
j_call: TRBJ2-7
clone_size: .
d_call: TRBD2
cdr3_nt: TGTGCCAGTAGTATAGCGGGGGGTGTTTGGTACGAGCAGTACTTC
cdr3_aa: CASSIAGGVWYEQYF

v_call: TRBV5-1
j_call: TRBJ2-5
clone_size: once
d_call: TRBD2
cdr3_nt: TGCGCCAGCAGCATCGGGACTAGCGGGAGCAGAGAGACCCAGTACTTC
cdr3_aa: CASSIGTSGSRETQYF

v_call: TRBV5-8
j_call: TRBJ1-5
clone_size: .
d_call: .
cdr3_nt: TGTGCCAGCAGCTTCACAATGAGTAGCGGTAGCAATCAGCCCCAGCATTTT
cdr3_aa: CASSFTMSSGSNQPQHF

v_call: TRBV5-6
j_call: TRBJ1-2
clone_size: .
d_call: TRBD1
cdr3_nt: TGTGCCAGCAGCTCAATAAAATCGGGACAGCTTAACTATGGCTACACCTTC
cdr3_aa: CASSSIKSGQLNYGYTF

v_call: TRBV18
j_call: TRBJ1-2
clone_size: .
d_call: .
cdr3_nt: TGTGCCAGCTCACTAGAAGAGACTACTAACTATGGCTACACCTTC
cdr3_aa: CASSLEETTNYGYTF

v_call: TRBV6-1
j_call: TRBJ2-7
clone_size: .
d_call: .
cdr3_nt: TGTGCCAGCAGTGAAGCCCCATACGAGCAGTACTTC
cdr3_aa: CASSEAPYEQYF

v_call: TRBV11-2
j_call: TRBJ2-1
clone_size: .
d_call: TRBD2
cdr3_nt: TGTGCCAGCAGCTTGGGAAAAGGGGGACTAGCGACCCATGAGCAGTTCTTC
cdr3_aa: CASSLGKGGLATHEQFF

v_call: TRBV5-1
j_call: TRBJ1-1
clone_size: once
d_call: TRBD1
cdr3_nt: TGCGCCAGCAGCTCAACAGGGGACCTTCGGCTGAACACTGAAGCTTTCTTT
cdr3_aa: CASSSTGDLRLNTEAFF

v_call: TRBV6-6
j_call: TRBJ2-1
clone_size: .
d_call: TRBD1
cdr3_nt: TGTGCCAGCAGTGACAGGGGAGACGGGCACAATGAGCAGTTCTTC
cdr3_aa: CASSDRGDGHNEQFF

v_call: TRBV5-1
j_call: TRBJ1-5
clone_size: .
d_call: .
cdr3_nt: TGCGCCAGCAGCTTTGACAGAAATCAGCCCCAGCATTTT
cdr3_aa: CASSFDRNQPQHF

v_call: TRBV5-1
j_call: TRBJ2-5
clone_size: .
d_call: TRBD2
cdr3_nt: TGCGCCAGCAGCTACGGACTAGCGATCGAGACCCAGTACTTC
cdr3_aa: CASSYGLAIETQYF

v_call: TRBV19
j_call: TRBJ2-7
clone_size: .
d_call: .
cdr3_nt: TGTGCCAGTAGTATAGATTTGGAGGCCTCCTACGAGCAGTACTTC
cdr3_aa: CASSIDLEASYEQYF

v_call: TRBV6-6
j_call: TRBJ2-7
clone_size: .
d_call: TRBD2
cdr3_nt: TGTGCCAGCAGCCAAAGCGGGGTCTACGAGCAGTACTTC
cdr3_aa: CASSQSGVYEQYF

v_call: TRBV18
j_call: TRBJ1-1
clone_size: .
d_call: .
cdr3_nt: TGTGCCAGCTCACCTACGGACAGTCCTGAAGCTTTCTTT
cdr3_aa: CASSPTDSPEAFF

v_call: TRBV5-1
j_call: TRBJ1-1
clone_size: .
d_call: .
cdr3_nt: TGCGCCAGCTCTGGGAGGGGGAACACTGAAGCTTTCTTT
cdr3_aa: CASSGRGNTEAFF

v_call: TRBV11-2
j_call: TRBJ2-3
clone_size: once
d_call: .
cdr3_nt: TGTGCCAGCAGCTTGGACAGCCTTGGACACACAGATACGCAGTATTTT
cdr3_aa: CASSLDSLGHTDTQYF

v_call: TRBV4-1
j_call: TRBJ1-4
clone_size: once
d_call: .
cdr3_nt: TGCGCCAGCAGCCAAGAGCCCGGGGATGAAAAACTGTTTTTT
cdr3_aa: CASSQEPGDEKLFF

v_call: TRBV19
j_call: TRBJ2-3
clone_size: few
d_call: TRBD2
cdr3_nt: TGTGCCAGTAGTAGCAGGCGGAGAGCGGGAGGGCGGGATACGCAGTATTTT
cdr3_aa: CASSSRRRAGGRDTQYF

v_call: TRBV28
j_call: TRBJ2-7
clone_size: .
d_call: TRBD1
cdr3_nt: TGTGCCAGCTCGGACAGGGGACTTGACGAGCAGTACTTC
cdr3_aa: CASSDRGLDEQYF

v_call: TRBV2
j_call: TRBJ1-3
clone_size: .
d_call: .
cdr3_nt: TGTGCCAGCACCCGGACAGACTCTGGAAACACCATATATTTT
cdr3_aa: CASTRTDSGNTIYF